One TCR beta chain is described in this entry. These data are taken from a study of T cells expressing NK-cell markers. The length of the CDR3 is 12 residues. TCRdb reprocessed the 5' RACE reads, keeping one entry per CDR3 protein, no DNA. The listing contains roughly 430,000 distinct CDR3 sequences. Material for sequencing was blood T cells: a sorted CD56 or NKG2C T cell subset, CD4+ or CD8+ T cells, or bulk PBMC T cells (not recorded which). J is TRBJ1-1 and V is TRBV12-3 or TRBV12-4; the D call of TRBD1 rests on TCRdb alone, since no DNA is present to check it. The sequence was obtained from a woman aged 18 to 75 in good health. The CDR3 sequence: CASSVQGTEAFF.